Presented here are 8 T cell receptor beta chains from one specimen sequenced in a study of regulatory T cells in long-lasting Graves disease. To make TCR beta libraries, researchers used iRepertoire HTBI primers and Arm-PCR of CDR3 regions. TCRdb re-called the multiplex PCR reads with MiXCR, one entry per CDR3 protein. The sample includes 600,000 to 650,000 distinct CDR3 sequences, around 15% of them seen just once. The time point: newly diagnosed GD, antithyroid drugs for less than 3 months. After RNA was extracted from PBMCs, the TCR library was made from it. This sample was shared with a second study, whose subject was T cells in Graves' hyperthyroidism and ophthalmopathy.

Material: peripheral blood mononuclear cells (PBMCs), obtained at new diagnosis, from a patient treated with antithyroid drugs. Receptors were obtained from a woman in her twenties or thirties with Graves disease.

Concerning this clonotype itself: A read error may explain this, as a much larger clone is one base away. The J gene is TRBJ2-1, the V gene TRBV7-9; D not certain. CDR1 is SEHNR, CDR2 FQNEAQ, per germline (reference sequence). Trimming left V 10 bases short and J 0 bases short, with 19 bases between. This CDR3 spans 16 amino acids. The CDR3 here is CANTSGPLSSYNEQFF. The CDR3 DNA follows: TGTGCCAACACCTCCGGGCCGCTAAGCTCCTACAATGAGCAGTTCTTC.

This clonotype was observed a few times. V and J are TRBV2 and TRBJ2-7; D possibly corresponds to TRBD1 (5 bases). The CDR3 sequence is 13 residues long. V was trimmed by 10 bases and J by 4 bases, leaving 17 bases between them. Germline assignment: CDR1 SNHLY and CDR2 FYNNEI. CDR3 loop: CAILDRNQYEQYF. The CDR3, as DNA: TGTGCCATCCTTGACAGAAATCAATACGAGCAGTACTTC.

This clonotype was seen ten or more times. The rearrangement joins TRBV27 to TRBJ2-1, with a tentative D call TRBD2 (6 bases). The ends were cut back, 4 bases at V and 12 bases at J, with 13 bases in the middle. Per germline, CDR1 MNHEY and CDR2 SMNVEV (reference sequence). The CDR3 is 12 amino acids. The CDR3 DNA is TGTGCCAGCAGTTATCACTCTAGCGCGCAGTTCTTC. Its protein product is CASSYHSSAQFF.

There are a few counts of this clonotype. The chain combines TRBV19 with TRBJ2-2, with D maybe TRBD2 (6 bases). This CDR3 is built from 14 residues. Trimming cost V 10 bases and J 1 base, with 13 bases left between them. Per germline, CDR1 LNHDA and CDR2 SQIVND (reference sequence). The CDR3 nucleotides are TGTGCCACCCAGACTAGAAAGAACACCGGGGAGCTGTTTTTT. Translated, it gives CATQTRKNTGELFF.

The chain links TRBV6-9 to TRBJ1-4; the D is unclear. Germline V gene data show CDR1 as MNHGY and CDR2 as SVAAGI. V was pared by 3 bases and J by 4 bases, with 6 bases between. The CDR3 runs to 13 residues. The CDR3 sequence is CASSYRDNEKLFF. The DNA for the CDR3 is TGTGCCAGCAGTTACCGAGATAATGAAAAACTGTTTTTT.

The chain uses TRBV28 and TRBJ1-5; D is possibly TRBD1 (5 bases). Germline assignment: CDR1 MDHEN and CDR2 SYDVKM. CDR3 length: 14 residues. V gave up 5 bases and J gave up 6 bases, with 14 bases separating them. The chain's CDR3 is CASSPHQGSQPQHF. CDR3 sequence (DNA): TGTGCCAGCAGTCCGCACCAGGGCTCTCAGCCCCAGCATTTT.

This clonotype was picked up many times. The chain employs TRBV7-2 and TRBJ2-2; no clear D gene. With 6 bases removed from V and 1 base from J, the gap between germline ends came to 12 bases. The CDR3 loop spans 15 amino acids. Germline-derived CDR1 and CDR2 are SGHTA and FQGNSA. Here the CDR3 reads CASRAFGQNTGELFF. CDR3 coding DNA: TGTGCCAGCAGGGCGTTTGGGCAGAACACCGGGGAGCTGTTTTTT. The complete variable domain, with remaining parts taken from reference TRBV7-2 and TRBJ2-2, reads GAGVSQSPSNKVTEKGKDVELRCDPISGHTALYWYRQSLGQGLEFLIYFQGNSAPDKSGLPSDRFSAERTGGSVSTLTIQRTQQEDSAVYLCASRAFGQNTGELFFGEGSRLTVL.

A few counts support this clonotype. The J gene is TRBJ2-3, the V gene TRBV30, with D perhaps TRBD1 or TRBD2 (5 bases each). Between the trimmed V and J ends, which lost 2 bases and 5 bases, there was a span of 11 bases. CDR1 is GTSNPN and CDR2 is SVGIG in the germline V gene (reference sequence). The CDR3 runs to 13 residues. This CDR3 is CAWSRGPVDTQYF. Written as DNA, the CDR3 is TGTGCCTGGAGTCGGGGCCCGGTAGATACGCAGTATTTT.